The sample holds many counts of the clone carrying this T cell receptor beta chain. Other DNA sequences from this sample encode an identical CDR3 as well. The data are from a study of shared clonotypes between healthy human individuals. Study-level information: A donor's plate count was three for CD4 naive and three for CD4 memory; CD8 naive had two and CD8 memory one.

The assay was immunoSEQ multiplex PCR, and TCRdb's table has in-frame clones only and misses some. The table includes about 1.1 million clones, 78% detected once. The CDR3 has 15 residues. Trimming pared 6 bases from V and 2 bases from J, leaving 16 bases between. Germline loops: CDR1 MNHEY, CDR2 SMNVEV (reference sequence). This receptor was obtained from a man aged 18 to 30 in good health. Some clones in this sample may be carry-over from other donors' samples. Material: memory CD4+ T cells from PBMCs. This sample's subset: CD45RA-negative fraction. The chain uses TRBV27 and TRBJ1-1, with D unresolved. The CDR3 DNA follows: TGTGCCAGCAGCTCCCATCAAGTTAAAAACACTGAAGCTTTCTTT. Translated: CASSSHQVKNTEAFF.